One sample yielded the 5 T cell receptor beta chains listed below, sequenced in a study of blood T cell repertoires in COVID-19 (dated by TCRdb to 2020 to 2022). Libraries were made using the immunoSEQ multiplex PCR assay. This is the immuneACCESS table as TCRdb keeps it, with only in-frame sequences that have V and J called. A part of the clones is gone; compared with another copy, unresolved V genes explain less than half, and the rest is unexplained. This sample gives about 130,000 clones in total; roughly 90% of them show up just once. The biggest ten clones account for 2.3% of the sample. Material: PBMCs or T cells enriched from blood (not recorded which). These receptors were taken from a woman in her forties or fifties who had recovered from COVID-19.

This rearrangement joins TRBV24-1 to TRBJ2-1, with D perhaps TRBD2 (7 bases). Germline CDR1 is KGHDR and CDR2 is SFDVKD. Trimming shortened V by 4 bases and J by 5 bases, and 23 bases separated the two germline ends. CDR3 length: 18 residues. CDR3 sequence: CATSDVLGGAYYHNEQFF. In DNA, the CDR3 is TGTGCCACCAGTGACGTTCTTGGGGGGGCCTATTATCACAATGAGCAGTTCTTC.

The chain employs TRBV12-3 or TRBV12-4 and TRBJ2-7; no clear D gene. The CDR3 spans 12 residues. The V gene lost 8 bases and the J gene lost 9 bases, with 17 bases spanning the gap. The CDR3 DNA is TGTGCCAGCGGCGGCCTTACGTCGGCGCAGTACTTC. Encoded protein: CASGGLTSAQYF.

V gene TRBV5-6 combines with J gene TRBJ1-3; 8 bases agree with TRBD1. The CDR3 consists of 17 residues. Germline-derived CDR1 and CDR2 are SGHDT and YYEEEE. J gave up 4 bases and V 4 bases, and 13 bases lay outside the gene matches. CDR3 residues: CASSRRTGKVAGNTIYF. The CDR3 region has the DNA TGTGCCAGCAGCCGGCGGACAGGGAAGGTAGCGGGAAACACCATATATTTT. The full variable domain, completed using reference TRBV5-6 and TRBJ1-3, is DAGVTQSPTHLIKTRGQQVTLRCSPKSGHDTVSWYQQALGQGPQFIFQYYEEEERQRGNFPDRFSGHQFPNYSSELNVNALLLGDSALYLCASSRRTGKVAGNTIYFGEGSWLTVV.

The V call is TRBV7-4, the J call TRBJ2-3; TRBD1 matches at 8 bases. The V gene's germline CDR1 is SGHVT and CDR2 SQSDAQ. The CDR3 extends over 14 amino acids. V gave up 1 base and J gave up 5 bases; unmatched junction bases: 2. CDR3 sequence: CASSLGDRRDTQYF. DNA for the CDR3: TGTGCCAGCAGCTTAGGGGACAGGAGAGATACGCAGTATTTT.

The chain carries TRBV25-1 and TRBJ1-1, with TRBD1 matching over 9 bases. V lost 3 bases and J lost 1; bases outside the gene matches: 3. The CDR3 contains 15 residues. CDR1 is MGHDK and CDR2 is SYGVNS in the germline V gene. The CDR3, as DNA: TGTGCCAGCAGTGAGGCGACAGGGGGGAACACTGAAGCTTTCTTT. Its protein is CASSEATGGNTEAFF.